This T cell receptor (beta chain) was captured in a study of blood T cell repertoires in COVID-19. Study-level background: In each case, the material was cDNA or gDNA derived from T cells, B-cell-depleted T cells, or PBMCs.

Clones were sequenced by immunoSEQ multiplex PCR, and TCRdb holds only the in-frame ones, with some missing. The repertoire consists of tens of thousands of clones, with 82% occurring once and the leading ten covering about 3.8%. Looked up from germline, CDR1 is MDHEN and CDR2 is SYDVKM. The CDR3 is made up of 14 amino acids. J gave up 7 bases and V 2 bases, and 7 bases lay outside the gene matches. The J gene is TRBJ2-7, the V gene TRBV28, with 8 bases matching TRBD1. Material for sequencing was peripheral blood. This TCR was recovered from a woman aged 60-75 years with acute or convalescent COVID-19. The CDR3 spells CASSLRQGAREQYF. The DNA of the CDR3 is TGTGCCAGCAGTTTACGGCAGGGGGCGAGGGAGCAGTACTTC.